The 25 T cell receptor beta chains presented below share a single source sample, sequenced in a study of cytotoxic CD8 clonotypes in ibrutinib-treated CLL (dated by TCRdb to the early 2020s). Preparation of the library involved the immunoSEQ multiplex PCR assay. TCRdb stores this immuneACCESS table with in-frame sequences only. Part of the clones is absent; in the studies checked, under half of the shortfall reflects unresolved V genes, and no reason is known for the rest. This sample comprises around 160,000 clones, 88% of them detected only once. The top ten constitute more than 2.5% of the sample. The sample's time point label, in plain terms: progressive disease on ibrutinib. The material was PBMCs, obtained at disease progression, from a patient treated with ibrutinib. These receptors were collected from a human donor with chronic lymphocytic leukemia.

The V call is TRBV7-2, the J call TRBJ2-1; D uncertain. Trimming stripped 2 bases from V and 4 bases from J, with 15 bases between. The germline CDR1 and CDR2 sequences are SGHTA and FQGNSA. The CDR3 length is 16 residues. The CDR3 sequence: CASSLHGVSAYNEQFF. The CDR3 DNA sequence: TGTGCCAGCAGCTTACATGGCGTCTCAGCATACAATGAGCAGTTCTTC.

This sequence joins TRBV30 and TRBJ2-2; D remains unclear. The length of the CDR3 is 16 residues. V was cut by 0 bases and J by 0 bases, with 11 bases left in between. Germline V gene lookup returns CDR1 GTSNPN and CDR2 SVGIG (reference sequence). CDR3 nucleotide sequence: TGTGCCTGGAGTGTATTGAGCAGAGCGAACACCGGGGAGCTGTTTTTT. This encodes CAWSVLSRANTGELFF.

The chain uses TRBV23-1 and TRBJ1-2, with TRBD1 matching 8 bases. TRBV23-1 qualifies as an ORF whose function is uncertain. The ends lost 4 bases at V and 5 bases at J; junction bases unmatched: 18. This CDR3 has 18 residues. This CDR3 is CASSRKMGSRTGLYGYTF. In DNA, the CDR3 is TGCGCCAGCAGTCGAAAAATGGGGTCACGGACAGGGCTTTATGGCTACACCTTC.

The table lists this clone with a few counts. J is TRBJ2-2 and V is TRBV7-3, with D hard to call. Germline assignment: CDR1 SGHTA and CDR2 FQGTGA. Trimming cost V 5 bases and J 4 bases, with 8 bases left between them. This CDR3 is 13 amino acids long. This chain's CDR3 is CASSASSTGELFF. In DNA, the CDR3 is TGTGCCAGCAGCGCAAGCTCCACCGGGGAGCTGTTTTTT.

The chain has TRBV5-1 and TRBJ1-5; D perhaps matches TRBD1 (5 bases). Deletions cut 3 bases from V and 4 bases from J, with 11 bases between. This CDR3 has 14 amino acids. Germline V gene lookup returns CDR1 SGHRS and CDR2 YFSETQ. CDR3 protein: CASSWDGHNQPQHF. The CDR3 DNA reads as TGCGCCAGCAGCTGGGACGGTCATAATCAGCCCCAGCATTTT.

This sequence joins TRBV5-1 and TRBJ1-4; 9 nucleotides align to TRBD1. The trim removed 7 bases at V and 5 bases at J, leaving 6 bases unmatched. In germline, CDR1 is SGHRS, CDR2 YFSETQ. This CDR3 has 14 amino acids. For the CDR3, the DNA is TGCGCCAGCTCCGAACAGGGGGCGAATGAAAAACTGTTTTTT. This codes for CASSEQGANEKLFF. The variable domain in full, with the rest retrieved from reference TRBV5-1 and TRBJ1-4, is KAGVTQTPRYLIKTRGQQVTLSCSPISGHRSVSWYQQTPGQGLQFLFEYFSETQRNKGNFPGRFSGRQFSNSRSEMNVSTLELGDSALYLCASSEQGANEKLFFGSGTQLSVL.

Note on this clone: This same CDR3 is encoded by further DNA sequences in the sample. V and J are TRBV28 and TRBJ2-1; 8 nucleotides agree with TRBD1. V gave up 5 bases and J gave up 3 bases; unmatched junction bases: 3. The CDR3 has 14 amino acids. Germline CDR1 is MDHEN and CDR2 is SYDVKM. In DNA, the CDR3 is TGTGCCAGCAGTCCAGGGGGCAGCTACAATGAGCAGTTCTTC. Protein sequence: CASSPGGSYNEQFF.

This clone was observed a single time. The rearrangement joins TRBV5-4 to TRBJ1-2, with unresolved D. This CDR3 contains 16 residues. The V end was cut by 2 bases, the J end by 3 bases, with 17 bases between. Germline V lookup: CDR1 SGHNT, CDR2 YYREEE (reference sequence). The CDR3 sequence is CASSFIITQEYYGYTF. In DNA, the CDR3 is TGTGCCAGCAGCTTTATAATAACCCAGGAGTACTATGGCTACACCTTC. Complete variable domain (other parts from reference TRBV5-4 and TRBJ1-2): ETGVTQSPTHLIKTRGQQVTLRCSSQSGHNTVSWYQQALGQGPQFIFQYYREEENGRGNFPPRFSGLQFPNYSSELNVNALELDDSALYLCASSFIITQEYYGYTFGSGTRLTVV.

The chain carries TRBV19 and TRBJ2-3; the D is unclear. Trimming took off 3 bases at V and 1 base at J, with 8 bases between the two ends. Germline CDR1 and CDR2: LNHDA and SQIVND (reference sequence). The CDR3 is 14 amino acids. The DNA for the CDR3 is TGTGCCAGTAGTATCGGTCTGCGCACAGATACGCAGTATTTT. Translation gives CASSIGLRTDTQYF. The variable domain in full, completed from reference TRBV19 and TRBJ2-3, reads DGGITQSPKYLFRKEGQNVTLSCEQNLNHDAMYWYRQDPGQGLRLIYYSQIVNDFQKGDIAEGYSVSREKKESFPLTVTSAQKNPTAFYLCASSIGLRTDTQYFGPGTRLTVL.

This clone was counted a few times. The chain combines TRBV7-2 with TRBJ1-2; maybe TRBD1 (6 bases). The CDR3 length is 17 residues. The germline V and J ends were trimmed by 4 bases and 5 bases, with 23 bases remaining between them. The germline V gene encodes CDR1 SGHTA and CDR2 FQGNSA. In nucleotides, the CDR3 is TGTGCCAGCAGCTCTCCGTACAGGGAACGGCCCCCTTATGGCTACACCTTC. Translation: CASSSPYRERPPYGYTF.

The rearrangement uses TRBV27 and TRBJ1-4, with D possibly being TRBD1 (5 bases). The V gene lost 6 bases and the J gene lost 0 bases, with 11 bases spanning the gap. This CDR3 is built from 15 residues. CDR1 is MNHEY and CDR2 is SMNVEV in the germline V gene (reference sequence). This CDR3 reads CASRPGPATNEKLFF. The CDR3 nucleotides read TGTGCCAGCAGACCAGGGCCTGCAACTAATGAAAAACTGTTTTTT.

In DNA, the CDR3 is TGTGCCAGCAGTCTGTCTACAGCTGCCTACGAGCAGTACTTC. Residues: CASSLSTAAYEQYF. The chain uses TRBV27 and TRBJ2-7; D is unresolved. The CDR3 is 14 amino acids. Trimming stripped 5 bases from V and 2 bases from J, with 13 bases between. The germline gives CDR1 MNHEY, CDR2 SMNVEV (reference sequence).

The chain couples TRBV30 to TRBJ1-1; D is possibly TRBD1 (6 bases). Trimming took 5 bases from V and 7 from J, leaving 17 bases between them. The CDR3 sequence is 13 residues long. CDR1 and CDR2 from the germline V gene are GTSNPN and SVGIG (reference sequence). DNA of the CDR3: TGTGCCTGGTCCGGGGGGCAATTAGGTGAAGCTTTCTTT. This codes for CAWSGGQLGEAFF. The full variable domain, with the rest looked up from reference TRBV30 and TRBJ1-1, is SQTIHQWPATLVQPVGSPLSLECTVEGTSNPNLYWYRQAAGRGLQLLFYSVGIGQISSEVPQNLSASRPQDRQFILSSKKLLLSDSGFYLCAWSGGQLGEAFFGQGTRLTVV.

Written as DNA, the CDR3 is TGCAGCGTTTTAGAGTCCTACTCCTACGAGCAGTACTTC. This encodes CSVLESYSYEQYF. This chain joins TRBV29-1 and TRBJ2-7; D gene ambiguous. The germline V and J ends were trimmed by 5 bases and 0 bases, with 11 bases remaining between them. CDR3 length: 13 amino acids. The V gene's germline CDR1 is SQVTM and CDR2 ANQGSEA.

J is TRBJ2-1 and V is TRBV5-1, with D uncertain. From germline, CDR1 is SGHRS and CDR2 YFSETQ. The CDR3 runs 16 residues. V lost 2 bases and J lost 0, with 12 bases in between. This CDR3 is CASSFSMVSSYNEQFF. CDR3 bases: TGCGCCAGCAGCTTCAGCATGGTAAGCTCCTACAATGAGCAGTTCTTC.

This clone was picked up one time. The gene calls are TRBV4-1 and TRBJ2-5, with D possibly matching TRBD1 (6 bases). The length of the CDR3 is 16 residues. V dropped 1 base and J dropped 5 bases, with 17 bases sitting between them. Germline V gives CDR1 MGHRA, CDR2 YSYEKL. In DNA form, the CDR3 reads TGCGCCAGCAGCCAAGTGGGGACAAATAGGGGGGAGACCCAGTACTTC. Its protein is CASSQVGTNRGETQYF.

The gene calls are TRBV6-1 and TRBJ1-2; tentative D call: TRBD1 (5 bases). The CDR3 loop spans 15 amino acids. V was cut by 3 bases and J by 0 bases, with 11 bases left in between. Germline V CDR1 and CDR2: MNHNS, SASEGT. The CDR3 DNA reads as TGTGCCAGCAGTGACGCGGGGGGTACTAACTATGGCTACACCTTC. This sequence encodes CASSDAGGTNYGYTF.

The chain is built from TRBV12-5 and TRBJ1-3, with 8 nucleotides matching TRBD1. CDR3 length: 15 residues. CDR1 and CDR2 from the germline V gene are LGHNT and FRNRAP. V shed 7 bases and J 1 base; nucleotides not matched to a gene: 6. This chain's CDR3 is CASALTGGSGNTIYF. CDR3 bases: TGTGCTAGTGCCCTTACAGGGGGATCTGGAAACACCATATATTTT.

This chain links TRBV7-9 with TRBJ2-1; D may match TRBD1 or TRBD2 (5 bases each). The V and J ends lost 3 bases and 7 bases respectively, with 19 bases between them. The CDR3 covers 16 residues. Germline CDR1 and CDR2: SEHNR and FQNEAQ (reference sequence). In nucleotides, the CDR3 is TGTGCCAGCAGCTTGGGTCCAGGGCTACTAGGTAATGAGCAGTTCTTC. It yields the protein CASSLGPGLLGNEQFF. The full variable domain, its missing parts supplied by reference TRBV7-9 and TRBJ2-1, is DTGVSQNPRHKITKRGQNVTFRCDPISEHNRLYWYRQTLGQGPEFLTYFQNEAQLEKSRLLSDRFSAERPKGSFSTLEIQRTEQGDSAMYLCASSLGPGLLGNEQFFGPGTRLTVL.

The V call is TRBV5-6, the J call TRBJ2-1, with D uncertain. Germline loops: CDR1 SGHDT, CDR2 YYEEEE. The CDR3 extends over 14 amino acids. Between the trimmed V and J ends, which lost 2 bases and 3 bases, there was a span of 9 bases. The CDR3 reads CASSFYEDYNEQFF. CDR3 DNA sequence: TGTGCCAGCAGCTTTTACGAGGACTACAATGAGCAGTTCTTC.

The V call is TRBV6-5, the J call TRBJ1-2, with 7 bases fitting TRBD1. CDR1 and CDR2 (germline): MNHEY, SVGAGI. V dropped 6 bases and J dropped 0; count of bases not matched to a gene: 7. The CDR3 is 15 residues long. Here the CDR3 DNA reads TGTGCCAGCAGGACTCTACAGGGGTCTAACTATGGCTACACCTTC. Its protein is CASRTLQGSNYGYTF.

J is TRBJ2-3 and V is TRBV5-8; 7 bases fit TRBD2. This CDR3 spans 15 amino acids. V shed 3 bases and J 1 base; nucleotides not matched to a gene: 5. Germline-derived CDR1 and CDR2 are SGHTS and YDEGEE. The CDR3 is CASSSRGERTDTQYF. DNA of the CDR3: TGTGCCAGCAGCTCTCGGGGGGAGCGCACAGATACGCAGTATTTT.

This chain joins TRBV27 and TRBJ2-2; the D gene is possibly TRBD1 (9 bases). Trimming stripped 11 bases from V and 5 bases from J, with 33 bases between. The CDR3 has 19 residues. The germline gives CDR1 MNHEY, CDR2 SMNVEV (reference sequence). The CDR3 loop reads CASGGNRDRAFLETGELFF. DNA of the CDR3: TGTGCCTCGGGAGGGAACCGGGACAGGGCTTTTCTTGAAACCGGGGAGCTGTTTTTT.

The rearrangement uses TRBV19 and TRBJ1-5, with 8 bases identical to TRBD1. Per germline, CDR1 LNHDA and CDR2 SQIVND (reference sequence). The CDR3 covers 17 residues. Germline trimming cut 3 bases from V and 1 base from J; bases unmatched to any gene: 8. The CDR3 spells CASSILGQGLSNQPQHF. In DNA form, the CDR3 reads TGTGCCAGTAGTATCCTCGGACAGGGTCTAAGCAATCAGCCCCAGCATTTT.

The table lists this clone with a count of one. The rearrangement joins TRBV27 to TRBJ1-1; 7 bases are a match to TRBD1. The CDR3 runs 13 residues. Losses at the gene ends were 5 bases for V and 7 bases for J; bases not matched to a gene: 7. The germline V gene encodes CDR1 MNHEY and CDR2 SMNVEV (reference sequence). CDR3 sequence (DNA): TGTGCCAGCAGTATAACAGGGGCGGGTGAAGCTTTCTTT. Translation: CASSITGAGEAFF.